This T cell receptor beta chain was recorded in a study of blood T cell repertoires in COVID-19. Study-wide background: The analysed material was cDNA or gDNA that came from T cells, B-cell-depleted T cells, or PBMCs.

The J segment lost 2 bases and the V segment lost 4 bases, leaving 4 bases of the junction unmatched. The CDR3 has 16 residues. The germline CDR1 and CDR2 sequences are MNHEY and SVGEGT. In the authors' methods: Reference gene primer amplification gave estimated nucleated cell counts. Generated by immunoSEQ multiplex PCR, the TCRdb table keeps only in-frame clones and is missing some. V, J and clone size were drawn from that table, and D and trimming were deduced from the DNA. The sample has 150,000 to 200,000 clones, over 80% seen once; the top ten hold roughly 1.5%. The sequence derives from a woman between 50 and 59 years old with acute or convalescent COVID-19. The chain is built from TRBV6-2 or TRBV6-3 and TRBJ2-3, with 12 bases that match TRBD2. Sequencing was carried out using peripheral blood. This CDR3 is CASSSWTSGTTDTQYF. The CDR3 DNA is TGTGCCAGCAGTTCGTGGACTAGCGGGACCACAGATACGCAGTATTTT.